The 5 T cell receptor beta chains reported below all come from one sample, sequenced in a study of OX40 agonist ivuxolimab in advanced cancers. Only in-frame clones appear in the TCRdb table, and some are missing; sequencing was by immunoSEQ multiplex PCR. The sample lists over 75,000 clones, roughly 90% occurring once. Material: CD4+ or CD8+ T cells sorted from blood, obtained in a trial of the OX40 agonist ivuxolimab. These TCRs come from an adult with an advanced solid tumor such as melanoma, head and neck, liver or kidney cancer.

This chain links TRBV5-1 with TRBJ2-1; 8 bases line up with TRBD2. The CDR3 consists of 15 residues. The J segment lost 2 bases and the V segment lost 4 bases, leaving 5 bases of the junction unmatched. The germline CDR1 and CDR2 sequences are SGHRS and YFSETQ. This CDR3 is CASSVSGNPYNEQFF. The CDR3 bases are TGCGCCAGCAGCGTTAGCGGGAACCCCTACAATGAGCAGTTCTTC.

This clone was seen a handful of times. The chain carries TRBV7-3 and TRBJ1-2, with 8 nucleotides matching TRBD1. The CDR3 loop spans 13 amino acids. The germline CDR1 and CDR2 sequences are SGHTA and FQGTGA. V shed 5 bases, J shed 4 bases, and the junction held 3 bases outside the gene matches. The CDR3 loop is CASSLTGGYGYTF. The CDR3 coding sequence is TGTGCCAGCAGCCTCACAGGGGGCTATGGCTACACCTTC.

The chain has TRBV28 and TRBJ2-2, with 10 bases matching TRBD1. Trimming removed 7 bases from V and 9 bases from J; junction bases left unmatched: 8. CDR3 length: 14 amino acids. The germline CDR1 and CDR2 sequences are MDHEN and SYDVKM. This CDR3 is CASNQDRGHRELFF. DNA for the CDR3: TGTGCCAGCAACCAAGACAGGGGGCATAGGGAGCTGTTTTTT.

V usage is TRBV4-3 and J usage is TRBJ2-3; D is unresolved. The CDR3 has 13 amino acids. V was clipped by 1 base and J by 2 bases, with 4 bases between them. Germline V gene lookup returns CDR1 LGHNA and CDR2 YSLEER. The CDR3 loop is CASSQAPTDTQYF. The CDR3 DNA reads TGCGCCAGCAGCCAAGCACCCACAGATACGCAGTATTTT.

The chain recombines TRBV6-1 with TRBJ1-2, with D perhaps matching TRBD1 (5 bases). The V end lost 3 bases, the J end lost 8 bases, and 13 bases lay between the germline ends. This CDR3 spans 13 amino acids. Germline V gives CDR1 MNHNS, CDR2 SASEGT. The CDR3, as DNA: TGTGCCAGCAGTGAGGGGGTGCTGGGGGGCTACACCTTC. This gives the protein CASSEGVLGGYTF.